Listed here is a single T cell receptor (beta chain). The repertoire was sequenced with immunoSEQ multiplex PCR; TCRdb's copy has only in-frame clones and lacks some. The repertoire holds tens of thousands of clones, with over 80% as singletons. The record originates from a study of technical replicates of blood from a handful of donors. Trimming cost V 3 bases and J 4 bases, with 15 bases left between them. The CDR3 extends over 15 amino acids. The germline V gene encodes CDR1 MDHEN and CDR2 SYDVKM. The chain carries TRBV28 and TRBJ1-2; D is perhaps TRBD1 (6 bases). The receptor comes from a human donor in good health. Source material: T cells isolated from PBMCs. Written as DNA, the CDR3 is TGTGCCAGCAGTTTCTACCTCCGGACAGTCTATGGCTACACCTTC. This codes for CASSFYLRTVYGYTF.